The 32 T cell receptor beta chains below come from one sample, sequenced in a study of Ad26.COV2.S vaccination and SARS-CoV-2 variants. Documented treatment: roughly 20 received Ad26.COV2.S at low or high dose, single or two shots; five or six received placebo; per-sample allocation not given. The samples date from day 63 after the first vaccine or placebo injection. This table comes from immunoSEQ multiplex PCR, and its TCRdb copy is limited to in-frame clones, with some not included. The sample consists of about 250,000 clones, around 87% of them appearing once. The source material was peripheral blood, sampled in a trial of Ad26.COV2.S vaccine versus placebo. The origin of the receptors is a person between 18 and 60 years old who received the Ad26.COV2.S COVID-19 vaccine or a placebo.

CDR3 residues: CASSLVRGGAFGGELFF. The CDR3 DNA reads as TGTGCCAGCAGCTTAGTCCGCGGGGGGGCCTTTGGCGGGGAGCTGTTTTTT. This rearrangement joins TRBV7-9 to TRBJ2-2; 9 bases fit TRBD2. CDR1 is SEHNR, CDR2 FQNEAQ, per germline (reference sequence). The CDR3 is 17 residues long. V lost 1 base, J lost 7 bases, and 10 bases stayed unmatched.

V and J are TRBV12-3 or TRBV12-4 and TRBJ1-1; D is uncertain. The V and J ends lost 6 bases and 3 bases respectively, with 11 bases between them. The CDR3 sequence is 13 residues long. Here the CDR3 reads CASRRMEDTEAFF. DNA for the CDR3: TGTGCCAGCAGACGAATGGAGGACACTGAAGCTTTCTTT.

The chain is built from TRBV28 and TRBJ1-6, with a weak D call TRBD1 (6 bases). Trimming stripped 3 bases from V and 6 bases from J, with 21 bases between. Germline V lookup: CDR1 MDHEN, CDR2 SYDVKM. The CDR3 loop spans 18 amino acids. CDR3 protein: CASSFPARGAGGNSPLHF. Written as DNA, the CDR3 is TGTGCCAGCAGTTTCCCAGCCAGGGGCGCTGGGGGTAATTCACCCCTCCACTTT. The variable domain in full, with the rest retrieved from reference TRBV28 and TRBJ1-6, is DVKVTQSSRYLVKRTGEKVFLECVQDMDHENMFWYRQDPGLGLRLIYFSYDVKMKEKGDIPEGYSVSREKKERFSLILESASTNQTSMYLCASSFPARGAGGNSPLHFGNGTRLTVT.

The rearrangement uses TRBV30 and TRBJ1-1; 7 bases are a match to TRBD1. The V segment lost 3 bases and the J segment 1 base; nucleotides outside the gene matches: 8. The length of the CDR3 is 15 residues. CDR1 and CDR2 (germline): GTSNPN, SVGIG (reference sequence). CDR3 region: CAWRPWDRRNTEAFF. DNA of the CDR3: TGTGCCTGGAGACCTTGGGACAGACGGAACACTGAAGCTTTCTTT.

The rearrangement uses TRBV5-1 and TRBJ2-1; tentative D call: TRBD1 (6 bases). CDR1 SGHRS and CDR2 YFSETQ come from the germline V gene. The length of the CDR3 is 16 residues. The germline V and J ends were trimmed by 4 bases and 0 bases, with 14 bases remaining between them. The CDR3 is CASSQGHSSSYNEQFF. CDR3 nucleotides: TGCGCCAGCAGCCAGGGACATTCGAGCTCCTACAATGAGCAGTTCTTC.

This chain connects TRBV2 to TRBJ2-2, with unresolved D. Germline V gene sequence: CDR1 SNHLY, CDR2 FYNNEI. V was clipped by 7 bases and J by 1 base, with 10 bases between them. This CDR3 contains 14 residues. The DNA for the CDR3 is TGTGCCAGCAAGAGTCGGTTGAACACCGGGGAGCTGTTTTTT. It codes for CASKSRLNTGELFF.

This clone has a single count. This sequence joins TRBV6-4 and TRBJ2-1; TRBD2 agrees at 7 bases. V gave up 5 bases and J gave up 2 bases; unmatched junction bases: 6. This CDR3 has 15 amino acids. Germline loops: CDR1 MRHNA, CDR2 SNTAGT. CDR3 sequence reads: CASSPREGAYNEQFF. For the CDR3, the DNA is TGTGCCAGCAGTCCCAGGGAGGGCGCCTACAATGAGCAGTTCTTC.

This clone was picked up one time. The chain is built from TRBV4-2 and TRBJ1-1; D is possibly TRBD1 (5 bases). CDR1 is LGHNA, CDR2 YNFKEQ, per germline. This CDR3 contains 13 residues. The V gene lost 2 bases and the J gene lost 4 bases, with 8 bases spanning the gap. The chain's CDR3 is CASSQQRGTEAFF. CDR3 DNA sequence: TGTGCCAGCAGCCAACAGAGGGGCACTGAAGCTTTCTTT.

CDR3 coding DNA: TGTGCCAGCACCCAGTGGACAGGGATTAATGAGCAGTTCTTC. It encodes CASTQWTGINEQFF. The chain employs TRBV5-8 and TRBJ2-1; TRBD1 matches 8 bases. CDR1 is SGHTS and CDR2 is YDEGEE in the germline V gene. The length of the CDR3 is 14 residues. Trimming at V came to 6 bases and at J to 7 bases, leaving 9 bases not matched to a gene.

This clone was detected once. The chain is built from TRBV10-3 and TRBJ2-5; no clear D gene. The germline V gene encodes CDR1 ENHRY and CDR2 SYGVKD. The CDR3 sequence is 14 residues long. V lost 3 bases, J lost 0 bases, and 8 bases lay in between. CDR3 DNA sequence: TGTGCCATCAGTGATTACAAGTACCAAGAGACCCAGTACTTC. Translating gives CAISDYKYQETQYF.

The chain carries TRBV19 and TRBJ2-1; D possibly corresponds to TRBD2 (6 bases). V lost 2 bases and J 5 bases, leaving 10 bases between the germline ends. The CDR3 runs to 14 residues. Germline CDR1 and CDR2: LNHDA and SQIVND (reference sequence). The CDR3 nucleotides read TGTGCCAGTAGTATACGGGGGTCCCACAATGAGCAGTTCTTC. This gives the protein CASSIRGSHNEQFF.

This chain's CDR3 is CASSQVMDEQFF. CDR3 coding DNA: TGTGCCAGCAGCCAAGTAATGGATGAGCAGTTCTTC. V gene TRBV4-2 combines with J gene TRBJ2-1; D is undetermined. Germline V gives CDR1 LGHNA, CDR2 YNFKEQ. V dropped 1 base and J dropped 8 bases, with 6 bases sitting between them. The CDR3 covers 12 residues.

J is TRBJ2-2 and V is TRBV2; 11 nucleotides match TRBD2. CDR3 length: 16 amino acids. Germline V CDR1 and CDR2: SNHLY, FYNNEI. The junction had 5 bases not matched to a gene; V was cut back by 3 bases and J by 5 bases. The CDR3 loop is CASSDSGRAGTGELFF. The DNA of the CDR3 is TGTGCCAGCAGTGATAGCGGGAGGGCCGGGACCGGGGAGCTGTTTTTT.

This clone turned up a few times. CDR3 in amino acids: CASSLVTGTEAFF. DNA for the CDR3: TGTGCCAGCAGCTTAGTTACTGGGACTGAAGCTTTCTTT. The rearrangement uses TRBV11-3 and TRBJ1-1; D gene uncertain. Germline CDR1 reads SGHNT; CDR2 reads YENEEA. The CDR3 has 13 residues. V lost 1 base and J lost 5, with 8 bases in between. Based on the CDR3 plus reference TRBV11-3 and TRBJ1-1, the full variable domain is EAGVVQSPRYKIIEKKQPVAFWCNPISGHNTLYWYLQNLGQGPELLIRYENEEAVDDSQLPKDRFSAERLKGVDSTLKIQPAELGDSAVYLCASSLVTGTEAFFGQGTRLTVV.

The V and J genes are TRBV5-1 and TRBJ2-4; D may be TRBD1 (5 bases). The CDR3 has 14 amino acids. The V end lost 0 bases, the J end lost 5 bases, and 9 bases lay between the germline ends. Germline CDR1 is SGHRS and CDR2 is YFSETQ. The CDR3 region has the DNA TGCGCCAGCAGCTTGGCCAGGGCAGAAAACATTCAGTACTTC. Translation gives CASSLARAENIQYF.

J is TRBJ1-1 and V is TRBV6-6; a possible D gene is TRBD1 (6 bases). Germline V CDR1 and CDR2: MNHNY, SVGAGI (reference sequence). CDR3 length: 11 residues. Trimming pared 6 bases from V and 10 bases from J, leaving 12 bases between. The chain's CDR3 is CASSKDSRAFF. The CDR3 coding sequence is TGTGCCAGCAGCAAGGACAGTCGAGCTTTCTTT.

J is TRBJ2-4 and V is TRBV19, with D maybe TRBD1 (6 bases). The CDR3 runs to 13 residues. From germline, CDR1 is LNHDA and CDR2 SQIVND (reference sequence). V was pared by 6 bases and J by 13 bases, with 19 bases between. CDR3 amino acids: CASRPSGTPSQYF. The CDR3 region has the DNA TGTGCCAGTAGACCCTCCGGGACACCCTCCCAGTACTTC.

This sequence joins TRBV12-5 and TRBJ1-1; 12 bases map to TRBD1. Trimming took 5 bases from V and 0 from J; bases not matched to a gene: 10. Germline V gene data show CDR1 as LGHNT and CDR2 as FRNRAP. The CDR3 sequence is 18 residues long. CDR3 sequence: CASGTGDRGREMNTEAFF. CDR3 nucleotide sequence: TGTGCTAGTGGTACTGGGGACAGGGGGCGGGAAATGAACACTGAAGCTTTCTTT.

The gene calls are TRBV4-1 and TRBJ2-3; weak D call: TRBD2 (5 bases). CDR3 length: 16 amino acids. The germline CDR1 and CDR2 sequences are MGHRA and YSYEKL. Trimming cost V 0 bases and J 2 bases, with 12 bases left between them. The CDR3 is CASSQETSYLTDTQYF. CDR3 bases: TGCGCCAGCAGCCAAGAAACTAGTTACCTCACAGATACGCAGTATTTT.

J is TRBJ2-7 and V is TRBV7-2, with D perhaps assigned TRBD1 or TRBD2 (5 bases each). Germline V gene sequence: CDR1 SGHTA, CDR2 FQGNSA. There are 15 residues in the CDR3. Between the trimmed V and J ends, which lost 2 bases and 3 bases, there was a span of 14 bases. DNA for the CDR3: TGTGCCAGCAGCTTACTGGGACCAATAAGCTACGAGCAGTACTTC. Protein product: CASSLLGPISYEQYF.

The gene calls are TRBV2 and TRBJ2-5; D ambiguous. V shed 4 bases and J shed 1 base, with 10 bases lying between them. This CDR3 contains 14 residues. Per germline, CDR1 SNHLY and CDR2 FYNNEI. The CDR3 DNA sequence: TGTGCCAGCAGTGGTCAGGCGTTCCAAGAGACCCAGTACTTC. Residues: CASSGQAFQETQYF.

This sequence joins TRBV2 and TRBJ2-2; D possibly corresponds to TRBD2 (6 bases). The V and J ends lost 6 bases and 0 bases respectively, with 14 bases between them. The CDR3 contains 16 residues. Germline V lookup: CDR1 SNHLY, CDR2 FYNNEI. Here the CDR3 DNA reads TGTGCCAGCAGCCTCCTCGGCGGGGCGAACACCGGGGAGCTGTTTTTT. It codes for CASSLLGGANTGELFF.

The chain uses TRBV2 and TRBJ2-1; TRBD2 matches 8 bases. Germline V gene data show CDR1 as SNHLY and CDR2 as FYNNEI. V was pared by 6 bases and J by 7 bases, with 14 bases of the junction left unmatched. The CDR3 runs to 16 residues. CDR3 in amino acids: CASSAPWAGGRNEQFF. CDR3 in DNA: TGTGCCAGCAGCGCCCCCTGGGCGGGAGGAAGGAATGAGCAGTTCTTC.

This clone was detected once. The sample carries other DNA sequences with the same CDR3. This chain joins TRBV27 and TRBJ1-5; 11 nucleotides align to TRBD1. Germline trimming cut 6 bases from V and 1 base from J; bases unmatched to any gene: 17. This CDR3 is 20 amino acids long. CDR1 and CDR2 (germline): MNHEY, SMNVEV (reference sequence). The CDR3 spells CASSRRPPGTGGGSNQPQHF. The CDR3 bases are TGTGCCAGCAGCCGACGTCCCCCCGGGACAGGGGGGGGGAGCAATCAGCCCCAGCATTTT.

The chain has TRBV7-9 and TRBJ2-7, with a weak D call TRBD2 (6 bases). Germline values: CDR1 SEHNR, CDR2 FQNEAQ (reference sequence). Trimming took 5 bases from V and 2 from J, leaving 13 bases between them. The CDR3 sequence is 14 residues long. As DNA, the CDR3 is TGTGCCAGCAGCCCGGGGACGGGAGCCTACGAGCAGTACTTC. Its protein is CASSPGTGAYEQYF.

The chain employs TRBV7-2 and TRBJ2-7; TRBD2 might be the D (6 bases). Deletions cut 3 bases from V and 1 base from J, with 10 bases between. This CDR3 is built from 14 residues. Germline CDR1 SGHTA, CDR2 FQGNSA. CDR3 nucleotide sequence: TGTGCCAGCAGCTTTGAGGAGGGTTCCTACGAGCAGTACTTC. This sequence encodes CASSFEEGSYEQYF.

The CDR3 reads CASSLMGLAGSVKNIQYF. CDR3 nucleotides: TGTGCCAGCAGCTTGATGGGACTAGCGGGATCGGTCAAAAACATTCAGTACTTC. The V call is TRBV5-6, the J call TRBJ2-4, with 13 bases aligning to TRBD2. Germline V CDR1 and CDR2: SGHDT, YYEEEE. Trimming at V came to 1 base and at J to 3 bases, leaving 7 bases not matched to a gene. The CDR3 covers 18 residues.

The gene calls are TRBV28 and TRBJ2-7; 8 bases are a match to TRBD1. Looked up from germline, CDR1 is MDHEN and CDR2 is SYDVKM. The CDR3 spans 14 residues. The ends lost 5 bases at V and 4 bases at J; junction bases unmatched: 7. The CDR3 region has the DNA TGTGCCAGCAGTCAACCGGGACAGGCATACGAGCAGTACTTC. Protein product: CASSQPGQAYEQYF. The full variable domain, in which reference TRBV28 and TRBJ2-7 provide the parts outside the CDR3, is DVKVTQSSRYLVKRTGEKVFLECVQDMDHENMFWYRQDPGLGLRLIYFSYDVKMKEKGDIPEGYSVSREKKERFSLILESASTNQTSMYLCASSQPGQAYEQYFGPGTRLTVT.

The chain has TRBV4-2 and TRBJ1-2; tentatively, D is TRBD1 (6 bases). Trimming cost V 4 bases and J 3 bases, with 15 bases left between them. The CDR3 is 15 amino acids. The germline CDR1 and CDR2 sequences are LGHNA and YNFKEQ. CDR3 DNA: TGTGCCAGCAGCCCCGATATGGGGGGCTACTATGGCTACACCTTC. Encoded protein: CASSPDMGGYYGYTF.

This chain uses TRBV7-9 with TRBJ1-1; a weak D match, TRBD1 (6 bases). Germline V gene sequence: CDR1 SEHNR, CDR2 FQNEAQ (reference sequence). Trimming stripped 5 bases from V and 0 bases from J, with 13 bases between. This CDR3 has 15 residues. In DNA, the CDR3 is TGTGCCAGCAGCCTCAGGGACATCCTGAACACTGAAGCTTTCTTT. Encoded protein: CASSLRDILNTEAFF.

V usage is TRBV5-4 and J usage is TRBJ2-1; 9 bases match TRBD2. This CDR3 region has 16 residues. Germline CDR1 is SGHNT and CDR2 is YYREEE (reference sequence). The J segment lost 8 bases and the V segment lost 1 base, leaving 10 bases of the junction unmatched. DNA for the CDR3: TGTGCCAGCAGCTTGCGACTAGCGGCAAATATCGATGAGCAGTTCTTC. Residues: CASSLRLAANIDEQFF. The full variable domain, rest sourced from reference TRBV5-4 and TRBJ2-1, is ETGVTQSPTHLIKTRGQQVTLRCSSQSGHNTVSWYQQALGQGPQFIFQYYREEENGRGNFPPRFSGLQFPNYSSELNVNALELDDSALYLCASSLRLAANIDEQFFGPGTRLTVL.

The chain joins TRBV12-5 to TRBJ1-5; no definite D call. The CDR3 runs 13 residues. V was cut by 7 bases and J by 8 bases, with 15 bases left in between. CDR1 is LGHNT, CDR2 FRNRAP, per germline. The CDR3 nucleotides read TGTGCTAGTGCCGTTGATAGAAAGGAGCCCCAGCATTTT. This translates into CASAVDRKEPQHF.